This T cell receptor beta chain was documented in a study of Tregs in tolerant kidney transplant recipients. This clone has just one count. Its antigen is as yet unknown. Generated by immunoSEQ multiplex PCR, the TCRdb table keeps only in-frame clones and is missing some. In the table there are fewer than 80,000 clones, roughly 98% of which are singletons. Study observations and caveats: Tolerant patients' donor-specific Tregs expanded beyond overall Tregs, suggesting antigen-driven growth.

The CDR3 covers 14 residues. The germline CDR1 and CDR2 sequences are MDHEN and SYDVKM. The V end was cut by 9 bases, the J end by 5 bases, with 19 bases between. The chain couples TRBV28 to TRBJ1-1; perhaps TRBD1 as D (5 bases). The sample consisted of Tregs from blood, taken before the transplant. This TCR came from a human donor who received a combined kidney and bone marrow transplant. The DNA for the CDR3 is TGTGCCAGAATATTGGGGGGGTCGTATACTGAAGCTTTCTTT. This gives the protein CARILGGSYTEAFF.